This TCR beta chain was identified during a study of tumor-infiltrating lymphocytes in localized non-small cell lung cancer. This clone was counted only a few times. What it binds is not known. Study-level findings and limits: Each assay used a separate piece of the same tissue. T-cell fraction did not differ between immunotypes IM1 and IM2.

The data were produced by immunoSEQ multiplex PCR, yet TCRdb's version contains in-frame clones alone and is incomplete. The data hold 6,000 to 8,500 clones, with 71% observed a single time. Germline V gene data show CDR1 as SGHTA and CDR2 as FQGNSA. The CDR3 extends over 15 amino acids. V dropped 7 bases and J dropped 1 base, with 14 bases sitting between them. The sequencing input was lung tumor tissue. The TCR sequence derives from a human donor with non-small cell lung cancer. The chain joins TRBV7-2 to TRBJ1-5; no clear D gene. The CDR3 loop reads CASNTRAGSNQPQHF. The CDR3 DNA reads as TGTGCCAGCAACACGCGGGCCGGGAGCAATCAGCCCCAGCATTTT.